Shown below are 10 T cell receptor beta chains from a single sample sequenced in a study of T-cell reconstitution after alpha-beta-depleted transplantation in children. A library of TCRbeta sequences, prepared with unique molecular identifiers, was generated. TCRdb re-called the PCR reads through MiXCR, storing one row per CDR3 protein. The sample has fewer than 1 million distinct CDR3 sequences; about 15% are singletons. This sample comprised PBMCs, mostly from graft donor cells, obtained 360 days after TCRalphabeta/CD19-depleted stem cell transplant. The receptors were gathered from a male patient between 10 and 17 years old who had a stem cell transplant for acute lymphoblastic leukemia, so the T cells may come from the graft donor.

J is TRBJ2-1 and V is TRBV7-8, with 10 bases lining up with TRBD2. The CDR3 spans 16 residues. Germline V gives CDR1 SGHVS, CDR2 FQNEAQ. V trimming: 3 bases; J trimming: 3 bases; junction bases outside the gene matches: 5. CDR3 residues: CASSFNLAGGYNEQFF. The CDR3 coding sequence is TGTGCCAGCAGCTTCAACTTAGCGGGAGGCTACAATGAGCAGTTCTTC. Full variable domain (missing parts from reference TRBV7-8 and TRBJ2-1): GAGVSQSPRYKVAKRGQDVALRCDPISGHVSLFWYQQALGQGPEFLTYFQNEAQLDKSGLPSDRFFAERPEGSVSTLKIQRTQQEDSAVYLCASSFNLAGGYNEQFFGPGTRLTVL.

This clonotype was picked up a small number of times. J is TRBJ2-5 and V is TRBV20-1; D may be TRBD2 (6 bases). Germline V lookup: CDR1 DFQATT, CDR2 SNEGSKA (reference sequence). V lost 0 bases to trimming and J lost 5 bases, with 19 bases between them. CDR3 size: 16 residues. CDR3 nucleotide sequence: TGCAGTGCTAGAGATTTCGGGGGAGAGGCGGATGAGACCCAGTACTTC. Its protein is CSARDFGGEADETQYF.

The V call is TRBV6-1, the J call TRBJ2-1, with D possibly matching TRBD2 (5 bases). This CDR3 has 17 amino acids. The V end lost 3 bases, the J end lost 3 bases, and 18 bases lay between the germline ends. Germline CDR1 is MNHNS and CDR2 is SASEGT. Here the CDR3 DNA reads TGTGCCAGCAGTGACACCCGTGGGGAGAATCGCTACAATGAGCAGTTCTTC. Amino acid sequence: CASSDTRGENRYNEQFF.

This sequence joins TRBV7-9 and TRBJ2-5; D gene ambiguous. V gave up 5 bases and J gave up 3 bases, with 10 bases separating them. Germline CDR1 reads SEHNR; CDR2 reads FQNEAQ (reference sequence). The CDR3 length is 13 residues. The CDR3 sequence is CASSRPQEETQYF. Written as DNA, the CDR3 is TGTGCCAGCAGCCGGCCCCAGGAAGAGACCCAGTACTTC.

This clonotype was seen a single time. J is TRBJ2-2 and V is TRBV14; D may be TRBD2 (5 bases). Germline V gives CDR1 SGHDN, CDR2 FVKESK. V lost 4 bases and J lost 8, with 14 bases in between. CDR3 length: 14 amino acids. The CDR3: CASSLLPAVGELFF. CDR3 nucleotide sequence: TGTGCCAGCAGCCTTTTACCAGCGGTTGGGGAGCTGTTTTTT. Using reference TRBV14 and TRBJ2-2 for the parts outside the CDR3, the full variable domain is EAGVTQFPSHSVIEKGQTVTLRCDPISGHDNLYWYRRVMGKEIKFLLHFVKESKQDESGMPNNRFLAERTGGTYSTLKVQPAELEDSGVYFCASSLLPAVGELFFGEGSRLTVL.

The chain is built from TRBV7-9 and TRBJ2-1; 7 bases align to TRBD1. This CDR3 spans 14 amino acids. V shed 6 bases, J shed 6 bases, and the junction held 8 bases outside the gene matches. Germline V gives CDR1 SEHNR, CDR2 FQNEAQ (reference sequence). The CDR3 coding sequence is TGTGCCAGCAGAAACCAGGGACAGCTCAATGAGCAGTTCTTC. This encodes CASRNQGQLNEQFF. Full variable domain (outside the CDR3, taken from reference TRBV7-9 and TRBJ2-1): DTGVSQNPRHKITKRGQNVTFRCDPISEHNRLYWYRQTLGQGPEFLTYFQNEAQLEKSRLLSDRFSAERPKGSFSTLEIQRTEQGDSAMYLCASRNQGQLNEQFFGPGTRLTVL.

The chain joins TRBV18 to TRBJ2-1; D is unclear. In germline, CDR1 is KGHSH, CDR2 LQKENI. V was trimmed by 4 bases and J by 1 base, leaving 11 bases between them. CDR3 length: 15 amino acids. The CDR3 here is CASSLNHYSYNEQFF. CDR3 sequence (DNA): TGTGCCAGCTCACTCAACCATTATTCCTACAATGAGCAGTTCTTC. Full variable domain (remainder filled in from reference TRBV18 and TRBJ2-1): NAGVMQNPRHLVRRRGQEARLRCSPMKGHSHVYWYRQLPEEGLKFMVYLQKENIIDESGMPKERFSAEFPKEGPSILRIQQVVRGDSAAYFCASSLNHYSYNEQFFGPGTRLTVL.

The chain is built from TRBV4-1 and TRBJ2-1, with 7 bases fitting TRBD1. CDR3 length equals 16 residues. The germline CDR1 and CDR2 sequences are MGHRA and YSYEKL. J lost 6 bases, V lost 2 bases, and 10 bases had no gene match. The CDR3 loop reads CASSQFTQPGGNEQFF. CDR3 nucleotide sequence: TGCGCCAGCAGCCAATTTACCCAGCCAGGGGGCAATGAGCAGTTCTTC.

The V and J genes are TRBV20-1 and TRBJ1-5, with a possible D match to TRBD1 (5 bases). CDR3 size: 17 residues. V was pared by 4 bases and J by 5 bases, with 24 bases between. Germline-derived CDR1 and CDR2 are DFQATT and SNEGSKA (reference sequence). The CDR3 DNA reads as TGCAGTGCTACGATGGACATCTACCCCACCCTCTATCAGCCCCAGCATTTT. This translates into CSATMDIYPTLYQPQHF.

The chain links TRBV12-3 or TRBV12-4 to TRBJ2-7; 8 bases map to TRBD2. The trim removed 1 base at V and 4 bases at J, leaving 6 bases unmatched. The CDR3 spans 15 residues. The CDR3, as DNA: TGTGCCAGCAGTTTAGGCCAGCGGGGGATATACGAGCAGTACTTC. This sequence encodes CASSLGQRGIYEQYF.